The clone carrying this T cell receptor beta chain was counted many times. Its antigen is not known. The sample comes from a study of T cells in Graves' hyperthyroidism and ophthalmopathy. This CDR3 contains 15 residues. CDR1 is MDHEN and CDR2 is SYDVKM in the germline V gene. Deletions cut 7 bases from V and 0 bases from J, with 16 bases between. Hyperthyroidism had been newly diagnosed in patients aged 18 to 65, and its duration was under 2 months. Exclusion followed for patients with uncontrolled infection, other autoimmune disease, pregnancy or lactation. General observations from the study: A 13 V-J signature model discriminated ophthalmopathy versus stable hyperthyroidism. Expanded thyroid clonotypes (above 0.001) were mostly also found in blood.

Amplification of TCR beta CDR3 regions was performed using RNA transcripts as template. The HTBI set primed first-round TCR CDR3 RT-PCR. TCRdb called the multiplex PCR reads again in MiXCR, with one record for every CDR3 protein. In the table there are roughly 260,000 distinct CDR3 sequences, approximately 14% of which are singletons. The V and J genes are TRBV28 and TRBJ2-7; D possibly corresponds to TRBD1 (5 bases). The origin of this receptor is a woman aged 40-49 years with Graves' hyperthyroidism that later progressed to Graves' ophthalmopathy. Sequenced input: blood. DNA of the CDR3: TGTGCCAGCATGCCCCCCCGGACAATCTCCTACGAGCAGTACTTC. Its protein is CASMPPRTISYEQYF.